The clone carrying this T cell receptor beta chain was observed a handful of times. Its antigen is still unknown. The ends were cut back, 4 bases at V and 6 bases at J, with 13 bases in the middle. CDR1 and CDR2 (germline): MGHDK, SYGVNS. CDR3 length: 13 amino acids. Each patient experienced a relapse that followed autologous stem cell transplantation, and brentuximab vedotin exposure varied. TCRdb's table, derived via immunoSEQ multiplex PCR, lists solely in-frame clones and lacks some. Here the sample spans approximately 99,000 clones, about four fifths being singletons. These data belong to a study of PD-1 blockade in classical Hodgkin lymphoma. Looking at the study overall: Patients were infused with nivolumab 3 mg/kg every 2 weeks. Study observations and caveats: The origin of the repertoire differences remains undefined, with disease activity or prior therapy as possible causes.

This TCR derives from a human donor with classical Hodgkin lymphoma. The sample consisted of peripheral blood mononuclear cells (PBMCs), taken before the second cycle of nivolumab. The chain recombines TRBV25-1 with TRBJ2-7; perhaps TRBD1 as D (6 bases). CDR3 nucleotides: TGTGCCAGCAGTGTACAGGGAGCCGGCGAGCAGTACTTC. Protein sequence: CASSVQGAGEQYF.